Listed here are 6 T cell receptor beta chains from one sample, sequenced in a study of blood T cell repertoires in COVID-19. Profiled with immunoSEQ multiplex PCR; TCRdb holds only in-frame clones, not every one. The sample gives over 70,000 clones, more than 70% of which show up once; 2% to 2.5% is in the top ten. Sequencing was done on a sample of peripheral blood. Every receptor here comes from a man between 65 and 80 years old with COVID-19, enrolled during active disease.

This clone showed up just a few times. The gene calls are TRBV9 and TRBJ1-5; D is unclear. This CDR3 has 15 amino acids. The V gene's germline CDR1 is SGDLS and CDR2 YYNGEE. V lost 3 bases and J 0 bases, leaving 10 bases between the germline ends. The CDR3 here is CASSGGGNSNQPQHF. CDR3 nucleotides: TGTGCCAGCAGCGGGGGAGGGAATAGCAATCAGCCCCAGCATTTT.

The CDR3, as DNA: TGTGCCAGCAGCGTGGGACTAGCGGGACGGCCCTACGAGCAGTACTTC. It is translated as CASSVGLAGRPYEQYF. V and J are TRBV5-4 and TRBJ2-7, with TRBD2 matching 13 bases. The V and J ends lost 4 bases and 2 bases, in that order; junction bases with no gene match: 6. The CDR3 extends over 16 amino acids. Germline V gene lookup returns CDR1 SGHNT and CDR2 YYREEE (reference sequence). The whole variable domain, remainder taken from reference TRBV5-4 and TRBJ2-7, is ETGVTQSPTHLIKTRGQQVTLRCSSQSGHNTVSWYQQALGQGPQFIFQYYREEENGRGNFPPRFSGLQFPNYSSELNVNALELDDSALYLCASSVGLAGRPYEQYFGPGTRLTVT.

The V and J genes are TRBV29-1 and TRBJ2-5; 7 bases are shared with TRBD1. This CDR3 is 14 amino acids long. CDR1 is SQVTM and CDR2 is ANQGSEA in the germline V gene. V dropped 1 base and J dropped 2; count of bases not matched to a gene: 4. The CDR3 DNA is TGCAGCGTTGAAGGGGACAGATCGCAAGAGACCCAGTACTTC. This encodes CSVEGDRSQETQYF. The full variable domain, with the rest looked up from reference TRBV29-1 and TRBJ2-5, is SAVISQKPSRDICQRGTSLTIQCQVDSQVTMMFWYRQQPGQSLTLIATANQGSEATYESGFVIDKFPISRPNLTFSTLTVSNMSPEDSSIYLCSVEGDRSQETQYFGPGTRLLVL.

The V call is TRBV7-3, the J call TRBJ2-2; TRBD1 is a possible D gene (6 bases). V gave up 5 bases and J gave up 5 bases, with 12 bases separating them. The CDR3 runs 14 residues. Germline V lookup: CDR1 SGHTA, CDR2 FQGTGA. CDR3 protein: CASSILRGTGELFF. DNA of the CDR3: TGTGCCAGCAGCATACTGAGGGGGACCGGGGAGCTGTTTTTT. Full variable domain (rest looked up from reference TRBV7-3 and TRBJ2-2): GAGVSQTPSNKVTEKGKYVELRCDPISGHTALYWYRQSLGQGPEFLIYFQGTGAADDSGLPNDRFFAVRPEGSVSTLKIQRTERGDSAVYLCASSILRGTGELFFGEGSRLTVL.

This rearrangement joins TRBV5-8 to TRBJ2-3; possible D gene TRBD1, 6 bases. CDR3 size: 14 residues. CDR1 is SGHTS, CDR2 YDEGEE, per germline. Trimming pared 0 bases from V and 7 bases from J, leaving 12 bases between. CDR3 nucleotide sequence: TGTGCCAGCAGCTTGGCGGCAGGGGCAAATACGCAGTATTTT. Residues: CASSLAAGANTQYF.

The V and J genes are TRBV27 and TRBJ1-6; no clear D gene. Germline CDR1 MNHEY, CDR2 SMNVEV (reference sequence). V was clipped by 2 bases and J by 8 bases, with 4 bases between them. The CDR3 extends over 12 amino acids. The CDR3 reads CASSLRDSPLHF. CDR3 sequence (DNA): TGTGCCAGCAGTTTACGGGATTCACCCCTCCACTTT.